The TCR beta chain described here comes from a study of hypomethylating agent response in myelodysplastic syndrome. Here immunoSEQ multiplex PCR was the method, and the copy in TCRdb shows in-frame clones only, minus some. There are some 3,000 clones in the sample; roughly 77% occur only once, and roughly 12% lies in the top ten. The count of this clone is one. Germline V gene lookup returns CDR1 MGHRA and CDR2 YSYEKL. CDR3 length: 17 residues. The J segment lost 5 bases and the V segment lost 0 bases, leaving 9 bases of the junction unmatched. Sequencing used bone marrow, obtained before or after starting hypomethylating agent treatment for myelodysplastic syndrome (not recorded which). The chain joins TRBV4-1 to TRBJ2-5, with 10 positions matching TRBD2. The receptor's source is a human donor with myelodysplastic syndrome. CDR3 DNA: TGCGCCAGCAGCCAAGATCCTAGCGGGGGCCTTAGGGAGACCCAGTACTTC. Its translation: CASSQDPSGGLRETQYF.